These T cell receptor beta chains were read from a single sample in a study of early T cells in non-severe SARS-CoV-2 infection. A single record per CDR3 protein comes from TCRdb applying MiXCR to the 5' RACE reads. The repertoire holds some 50,000 distinct CDR3 sequences, with roughly 5.7% as singletons. This specimen consisted of whole blood, obtained at baseline. Receptor source: an adult who was a healthcare worker with PCR-confirmed SARS-CoV-2 infection or an uninfected control (not recorded which). The conserved cysteine and the conserved F or W are not part of the CDR3 here. Some rows have no size entry. The others give once, few or many, or a class for an expanded clone.

cdr3_length v_call clone_size cdr3_aa
11 TRBV3-1 NA ASSQGDRRLKY
11 TRBV29-1 few SVGRTGLNEQY
14 TRBV6-1 many ASSEGTEGPYNEQF
13 TRBV3-1 many ASSRQVAGYNEQF
11 TRBV4-1 NA ASSLQGAETQC
14 TRBV3-1 many ASRPGLTSSGNTIY
11 TRBV30 NA AWDGSPSYGYT
13 TRBV3-1 many ASSRFSKSSYEQY
11 TRBV6-1 many ASRFSGRETQY
12 TRBV7-9 NA ASSQDKLNYGYT
13 TRBV4-1 many ASSQNMGAGYEQY
9 TRBV6-5 many ASFPRDTQY
12 TRBV7-3 few ASSDSGSDMAQY
12 TRBV14 many ASSRIGDYNEQF
14 TRBV28 many ASIYTGAGGNYEQY
13 TRBV19 few ASRLRTDFTETQY
14 TRBV7-3 many ASSPTGQGAAETQY
13 TRBV11-2 few ASSWGTGMNTEAF
12 TRBV5-1 NA ASSLDTPTYEQY
11 TRBV28 many ASSERPTDTQY
16 TRBV7-3 few ASSPLGTSGSLYNEQF
13 TRBV6-1 NA ASSGSTGVAGELF
16 TRBV28 NA ASSSGFRGGQNTGELF
12 TRBV13 many ASSSRVVSYEQY
14 TRBV20-1 NA SASELGSGGYNEQF
14 TRBV7-2 many ASSLSGQGASWEQY
14 TRBV2 many ASTGRGHSNTGELF
12 TRBV7-6 many ASSTGLVSDTQY
11 TRBV5-1 NA ASSDSGFYGYT
14 TRBV5-1 few ASSLDGLAGVYEQY
11 TRBV29-1 few SVEITGAYEQY
15 TRBV14 many ASSQVGGPVMIGELF
12 TRBV10-3 many AISESSPSYEQY
12 TRBV20-1 many SATRGGNDYEQY
14 TRBV19 many ASTRTGWYSNQPQH
13 TRBV6-5 NA ASSYSVEGGETQY
16 TRBV2 many ASRGPPLGGGDQETQY
15 TRBV4-1 many ASSQEPPPVVREKLF
12 TRBV20-1 few SPYSGGGFNEQF
12 TRBV5-1 few ASSSGRTTDTQY
12 TRBV28 few ASSSDGTYNEQF
11 TRBV6-1 many AAGPGQFFPLH
13 TRBV6-1 many ASSEGSGDTGELF
12 TRBV28 few AGKGQGDTGELF
12 TRBV5-1 many ASGSAGGPGEQY
11 TRBV3-1 many ASSPRGSYEQY
12 TRBV27 many ASSPRRAGNIQY
14 TRBV7-3 many ASSRSTGTDDYEQY
11 TRBV10-1 many ASSESGTGELF
12 TRBV6-6 many ASTNGLAIHEQY
11 TRBV7-3 NA ASSLTGTGELF